The T cell receptor beta chain described here comes from a study of regulatory and conventional T cells in RAG deficiency. This table comes from immunoSEQ multiplex PCR, and its TCRdb copy is limited to in-frame clones, with some not included. This table has roughly 32,000 clones, around nine tenths appearing once. V shed 2 bases and J shed 2 bases, with 14 bases lying between them. The germline CDR1 and CDR2 sequences are SGHRS and YFSETQ. The CDR3 is 16 amino acids. This clone appeared a single time. These data were also reused for a study on regulatory T cells. That report notes: The PCR used 52 TRBV and 13 TRBJ primers. Patient repertoires had restricted TRB V-J pairs and skewed V and J usage, most in Tregs.

This TCR derives from a human donor in good health. Sequences were obtained from CD8+ T cells sorted from blood. The V call is TRBV5-1, the J call TRBJ2-1, with D maybe TRBD1 (5 bases). The CDR3 nucleotides read TGCGCCAGCAGCTTAGCCACAGGTTCTCCCTACAATGAGCAGTTCTTC. Its protein is CASSLATGSPYNEQFF.